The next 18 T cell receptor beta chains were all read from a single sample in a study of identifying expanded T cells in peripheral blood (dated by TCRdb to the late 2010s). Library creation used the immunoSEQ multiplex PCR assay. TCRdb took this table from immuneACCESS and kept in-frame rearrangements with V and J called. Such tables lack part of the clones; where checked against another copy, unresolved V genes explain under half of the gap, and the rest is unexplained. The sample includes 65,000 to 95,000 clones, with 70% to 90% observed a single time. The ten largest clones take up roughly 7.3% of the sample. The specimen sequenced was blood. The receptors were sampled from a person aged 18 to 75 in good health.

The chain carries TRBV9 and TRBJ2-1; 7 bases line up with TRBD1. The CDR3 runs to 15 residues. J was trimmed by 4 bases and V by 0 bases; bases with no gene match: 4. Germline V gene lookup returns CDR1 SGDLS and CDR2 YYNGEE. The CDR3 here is CASSVGQGRYNEQFF. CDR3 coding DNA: TGTGCCAGCAGCGTAGGACAGGGAAGATACAATGAGCAGTTCTTC.

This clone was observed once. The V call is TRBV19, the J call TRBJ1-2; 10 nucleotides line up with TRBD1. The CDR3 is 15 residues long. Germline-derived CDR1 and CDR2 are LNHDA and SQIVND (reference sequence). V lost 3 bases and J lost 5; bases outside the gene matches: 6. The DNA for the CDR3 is TGTGCCAGTAGTATCGCCGGACAGGGGGGATATGGCTACACCTTC. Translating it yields CASSIAGQGGYGYTF.

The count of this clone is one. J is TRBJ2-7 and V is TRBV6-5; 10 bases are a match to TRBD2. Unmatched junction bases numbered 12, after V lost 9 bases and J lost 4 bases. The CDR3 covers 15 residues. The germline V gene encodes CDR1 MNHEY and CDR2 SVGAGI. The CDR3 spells CASTLAGGGSYEQYF. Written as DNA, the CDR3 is TGTGCCAGTACATTAGCGGGAGGAGGGTCGTACGAGCAGTACTTC.

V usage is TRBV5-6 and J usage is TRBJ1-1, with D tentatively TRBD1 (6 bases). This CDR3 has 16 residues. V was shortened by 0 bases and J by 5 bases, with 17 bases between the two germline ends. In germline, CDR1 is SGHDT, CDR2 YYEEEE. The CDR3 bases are TGTGCCAGCAGCTTGGCCCCACAGCAGAGGGGGACTGAAGCTTTCTTT. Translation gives CASSLAPQQRGTEAFF. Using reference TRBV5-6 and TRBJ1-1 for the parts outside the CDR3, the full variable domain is DAGVTQSPTHLIKTRGQQVTLRCSPKSGHDTVSWYQQALGQGPQFIFQYYEEEERQRGNFPDRFSGHQFPNYSSELNVNALLLGDSALYLCASSLAPQQRGTEAFFGQGTRLTVV.

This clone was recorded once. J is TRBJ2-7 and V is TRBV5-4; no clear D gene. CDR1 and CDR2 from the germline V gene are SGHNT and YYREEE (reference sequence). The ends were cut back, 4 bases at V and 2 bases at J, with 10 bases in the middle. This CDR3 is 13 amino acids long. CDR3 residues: CASSSGRTYEQYF. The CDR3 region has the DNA TGTGCCAGCAGCAGTGGACGGACCTACGAGCAGTACTTC.

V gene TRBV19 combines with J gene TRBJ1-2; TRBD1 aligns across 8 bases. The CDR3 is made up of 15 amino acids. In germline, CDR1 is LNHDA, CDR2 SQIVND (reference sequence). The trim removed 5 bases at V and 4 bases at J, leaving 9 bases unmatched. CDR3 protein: CASSPQTGDLYGYTF. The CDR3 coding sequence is TGTGCCAGTAGTCCCCAGACAGGGGACCTCTATGGCTACACCTTC.

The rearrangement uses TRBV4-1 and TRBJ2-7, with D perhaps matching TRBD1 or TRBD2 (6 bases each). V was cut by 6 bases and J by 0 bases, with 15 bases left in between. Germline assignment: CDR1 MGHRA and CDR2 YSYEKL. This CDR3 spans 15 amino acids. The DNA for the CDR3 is TGCGCCAGCAGTAAAGCTGAGGGGGGCTCCTACGAGCAGTACTTC. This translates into CASSKAEGGSYEQYF.

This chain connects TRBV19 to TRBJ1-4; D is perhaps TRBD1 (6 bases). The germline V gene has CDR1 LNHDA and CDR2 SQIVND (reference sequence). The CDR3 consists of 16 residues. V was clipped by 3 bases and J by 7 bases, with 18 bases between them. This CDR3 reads CASSMGDPGVGEKLFF. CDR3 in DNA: TGTGCCAGTAGTATGGGGGACCCAGGGGTGGGTGAAAAACTGTTTTTT.

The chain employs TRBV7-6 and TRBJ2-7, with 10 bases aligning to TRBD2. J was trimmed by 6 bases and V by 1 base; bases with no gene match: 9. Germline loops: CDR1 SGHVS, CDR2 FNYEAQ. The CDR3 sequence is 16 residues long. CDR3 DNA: TGTGCCAGCAGCTTAGGGCAGCGGGAGGGTTTTAGCGAGCAGTACTTC. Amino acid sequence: CASSLGQREGFSEQYF.

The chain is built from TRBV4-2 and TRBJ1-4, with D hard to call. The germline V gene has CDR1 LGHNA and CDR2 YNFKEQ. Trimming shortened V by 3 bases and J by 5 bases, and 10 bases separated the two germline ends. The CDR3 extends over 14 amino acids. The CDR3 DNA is TGTGCCAGCAGCCAGGGAGTCGGGAATGAAAAACTGTTTTTT. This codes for CASSQGVGNEKLFF.

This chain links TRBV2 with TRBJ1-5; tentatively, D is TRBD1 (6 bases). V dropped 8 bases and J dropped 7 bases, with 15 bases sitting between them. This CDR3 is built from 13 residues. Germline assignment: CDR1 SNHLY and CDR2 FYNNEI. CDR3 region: CASVQGRGQPQHF. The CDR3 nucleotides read TGTGCCAGCGTACAGGGTAGGGGACAGCCCCAGCATTTT.

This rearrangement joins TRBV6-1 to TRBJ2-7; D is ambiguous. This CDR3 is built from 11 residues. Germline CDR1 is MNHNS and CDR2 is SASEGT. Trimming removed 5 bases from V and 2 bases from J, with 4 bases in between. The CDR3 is CASSRTYEQYF. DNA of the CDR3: TGTGCCAGCAGTAGGACCTACGAGCAGTACTTC.

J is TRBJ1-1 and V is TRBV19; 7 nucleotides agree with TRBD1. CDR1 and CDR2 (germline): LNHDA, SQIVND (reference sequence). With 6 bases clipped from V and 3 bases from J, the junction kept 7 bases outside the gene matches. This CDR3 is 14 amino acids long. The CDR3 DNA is TGTGCCAGTAGCCCTGGGGACAGAGACACTGAAGCTTTCTTT. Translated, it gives CASSPGDRDTEAFF.

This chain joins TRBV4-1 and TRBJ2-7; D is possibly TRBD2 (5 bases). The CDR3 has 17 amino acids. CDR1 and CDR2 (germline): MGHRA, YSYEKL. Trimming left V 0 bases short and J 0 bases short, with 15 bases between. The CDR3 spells CASSQDWRTQTSYEQYF. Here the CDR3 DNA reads TGCGCCAGCAGCCAAGATTGGAGGACCCAGACCTCCTACGAGCAGTACTTC.

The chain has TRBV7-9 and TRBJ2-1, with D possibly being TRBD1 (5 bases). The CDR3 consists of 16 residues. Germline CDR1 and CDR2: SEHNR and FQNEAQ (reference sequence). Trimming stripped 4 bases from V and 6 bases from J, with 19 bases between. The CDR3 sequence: CASSSIGRLGVNEQFF. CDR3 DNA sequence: TGTGCCAGCAGCTCTATAGGACGGCTAGGGGTCAATGAGCAGTTCTTC.

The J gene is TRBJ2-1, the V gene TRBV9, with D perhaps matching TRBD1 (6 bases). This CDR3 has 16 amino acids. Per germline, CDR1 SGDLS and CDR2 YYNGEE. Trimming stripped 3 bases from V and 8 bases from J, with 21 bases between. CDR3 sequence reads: CASSAGGRGLIDEQFF. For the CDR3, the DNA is TGTGCCAGCAGCGCCGGAGGCAGGGGTCTTATCGATGAGCAGTTCTTC.

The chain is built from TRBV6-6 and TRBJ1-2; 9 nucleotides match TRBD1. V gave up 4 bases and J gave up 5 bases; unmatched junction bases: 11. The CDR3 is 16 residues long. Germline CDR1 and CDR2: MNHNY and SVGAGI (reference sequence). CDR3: CASSSDRGGYVYGYTF. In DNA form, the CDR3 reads TGTGCCAGCAGTTCGGACAGGGGAGGGTATGTTTATGGCTACACCTTC.

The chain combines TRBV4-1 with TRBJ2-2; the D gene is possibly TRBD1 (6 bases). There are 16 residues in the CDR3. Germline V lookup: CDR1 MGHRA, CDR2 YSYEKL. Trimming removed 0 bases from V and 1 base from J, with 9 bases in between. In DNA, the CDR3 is TGCGCCAGCAGCCAAGAAACAGGGCTGAACACCGGGGAGCTGTTTTTT. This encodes CASSQETGLNTGELFF.